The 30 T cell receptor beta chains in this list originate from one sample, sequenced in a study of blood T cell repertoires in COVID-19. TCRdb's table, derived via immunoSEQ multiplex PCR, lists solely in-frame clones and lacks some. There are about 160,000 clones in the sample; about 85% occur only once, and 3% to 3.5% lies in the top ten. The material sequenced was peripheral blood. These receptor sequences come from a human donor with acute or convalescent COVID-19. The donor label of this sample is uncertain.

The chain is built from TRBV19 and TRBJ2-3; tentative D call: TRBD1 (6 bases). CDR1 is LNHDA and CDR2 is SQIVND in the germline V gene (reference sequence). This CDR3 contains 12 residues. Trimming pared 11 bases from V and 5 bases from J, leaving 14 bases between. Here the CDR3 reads CAVQGLRDTQYF. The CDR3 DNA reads TGTGCCGTACAGGGTTTGAGAGATACGCAGTATTTT. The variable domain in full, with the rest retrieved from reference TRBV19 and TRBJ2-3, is DGGITQSPKYLFRKEGQNVTLSCEQNLNHDAMYWYRQDPGQGLRLIYYSQIVNDFQKGDIAEGYSVSREKKESFPLTVTSAQKNPTAFYLCAVQGLRDTQYFGPGTRLTVL.

CDR3 bases: TGCGCCAGCAGCCAATGGGGGAGGCTTAACTATGGCTACACCTTC. It encodes CASSQWGRLNYGYTF. The rearrangement uses TRBV4-1 and TRBJ1-2; D perhaps matches TRBD1 (5 bases). Trimming removed 2 bases from V and 1 base from J, with 11 bases in between. The V gene's germline CDR1 is MGHRA and CDR2 YSYEKL. The CDR3 sequence is 15 residues long.

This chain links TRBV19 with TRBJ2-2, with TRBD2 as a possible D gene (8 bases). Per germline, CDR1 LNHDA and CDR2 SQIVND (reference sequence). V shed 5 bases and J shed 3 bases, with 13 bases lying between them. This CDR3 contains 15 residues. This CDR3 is CASSLGRGHTGELFF. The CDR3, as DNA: TGTGCCAGTAGTCTCGGGAGGGGGCACACCGGGGAGCTGTTTTTT.

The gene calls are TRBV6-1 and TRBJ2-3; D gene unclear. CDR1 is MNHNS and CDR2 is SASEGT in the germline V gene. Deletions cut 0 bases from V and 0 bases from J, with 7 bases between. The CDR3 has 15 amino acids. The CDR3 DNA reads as TGTGCCAGCAGTGAAGCGATGGGCAGCACAGATACGCAGTATTTT. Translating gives CASSEAMGSTDTQYF.

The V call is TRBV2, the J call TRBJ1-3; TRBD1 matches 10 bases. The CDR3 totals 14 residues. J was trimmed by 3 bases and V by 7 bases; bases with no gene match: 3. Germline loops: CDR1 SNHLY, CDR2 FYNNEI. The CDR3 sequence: CASTDRGGGNTIYF. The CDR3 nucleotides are TGTGCCAGCACGGACAGGGGGGGTGGAAACACCATATATTTT.

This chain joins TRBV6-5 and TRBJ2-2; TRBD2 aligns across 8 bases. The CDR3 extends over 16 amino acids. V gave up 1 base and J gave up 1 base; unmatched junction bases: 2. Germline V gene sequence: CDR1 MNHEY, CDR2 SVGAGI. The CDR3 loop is CASSYWSGGNTGELFF. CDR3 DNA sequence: TGTGCCAGCAGTTACTGGAGCGGGGGGAACACCGGGGAGCTGTTTTTT.

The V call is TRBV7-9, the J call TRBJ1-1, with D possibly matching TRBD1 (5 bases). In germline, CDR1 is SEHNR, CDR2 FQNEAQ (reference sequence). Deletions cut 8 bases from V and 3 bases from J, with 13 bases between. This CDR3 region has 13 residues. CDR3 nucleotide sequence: TGTGCCAGCTTACGGGGGTTGGACACTGAAGCTTTCTTT. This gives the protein CASLRGLDTEAFF.

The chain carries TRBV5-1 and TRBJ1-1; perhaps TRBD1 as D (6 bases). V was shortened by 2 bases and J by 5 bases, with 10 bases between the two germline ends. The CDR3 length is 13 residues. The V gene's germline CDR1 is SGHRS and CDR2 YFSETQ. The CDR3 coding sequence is TGCGCCAGCAGCTTCGTACAGGGAACTGAAGCTTTCTTT. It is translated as CASSFVQGTEAFF. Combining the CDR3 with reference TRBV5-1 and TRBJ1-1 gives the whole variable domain KAGVTQTPRYLIKTRGQQVTLSCSPISGHRSVSWYQQTPGQGLQFLFEYFSETQRNKGNFPGRFSGRQFSNSRSEMNVSTLELGDSALYLCASSFVQGTEAFFGQGTRLTVV.

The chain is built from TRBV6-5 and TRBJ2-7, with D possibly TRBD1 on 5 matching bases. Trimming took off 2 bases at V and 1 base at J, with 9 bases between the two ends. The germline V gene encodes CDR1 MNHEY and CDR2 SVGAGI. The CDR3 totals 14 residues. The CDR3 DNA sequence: TGTGCCAGCAGTTACGCAGGGTTTTCCTACGAGCAGTACTTC. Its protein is CASSYAGFSYEQYF.

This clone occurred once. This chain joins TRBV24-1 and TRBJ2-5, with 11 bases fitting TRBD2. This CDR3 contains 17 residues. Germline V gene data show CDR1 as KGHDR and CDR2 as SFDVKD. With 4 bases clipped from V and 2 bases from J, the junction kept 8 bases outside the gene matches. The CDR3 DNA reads TGTGCCACCAGTGACCCCACTAGCGGGGGACCTCAAGAGACCCAGTACTTC. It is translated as CATSDPTSGGPQETQYF.

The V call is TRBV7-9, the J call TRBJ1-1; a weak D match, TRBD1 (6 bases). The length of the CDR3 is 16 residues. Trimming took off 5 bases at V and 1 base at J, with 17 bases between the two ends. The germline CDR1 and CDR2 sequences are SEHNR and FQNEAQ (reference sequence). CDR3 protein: CASSRAGAGRNTEAFF. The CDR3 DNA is TGTGCCAGCAGCCGCGCGGGGGCTGGTAGGAACACTGAAGCTTTCTTT.

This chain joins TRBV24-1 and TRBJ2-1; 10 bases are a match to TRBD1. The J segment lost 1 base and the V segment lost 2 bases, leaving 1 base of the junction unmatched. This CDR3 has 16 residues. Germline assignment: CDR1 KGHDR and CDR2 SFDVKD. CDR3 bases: TGTGCCACCAGTGATTGGACAGGGGGATCCTACAATGAGCAGTTCTTC. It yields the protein CATSDWTGGSYNEQFF.

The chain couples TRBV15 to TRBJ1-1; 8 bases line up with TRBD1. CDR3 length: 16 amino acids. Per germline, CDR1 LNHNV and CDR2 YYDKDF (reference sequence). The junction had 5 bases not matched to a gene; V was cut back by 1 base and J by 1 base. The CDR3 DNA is TGTGCCACCAGCAGAGGTGACAGGGGAAGGAACACTGAAGCTTTCTTT. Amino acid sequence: CATSRGDRGRNTEAFF.

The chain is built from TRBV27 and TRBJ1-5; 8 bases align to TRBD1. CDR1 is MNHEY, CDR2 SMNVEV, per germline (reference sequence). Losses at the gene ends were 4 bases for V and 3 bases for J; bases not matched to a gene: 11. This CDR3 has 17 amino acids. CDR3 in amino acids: CASSSSKGTGPNQPQHF. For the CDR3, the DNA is TGTGCCAGCAGTTCCTCAAAAGGGACAGGACCCAATCAGCCCCAGCATTTT.

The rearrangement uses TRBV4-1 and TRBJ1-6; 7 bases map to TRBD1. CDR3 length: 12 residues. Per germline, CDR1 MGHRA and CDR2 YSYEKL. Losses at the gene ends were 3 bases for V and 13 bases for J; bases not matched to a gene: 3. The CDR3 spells CASSQGQWPLHF. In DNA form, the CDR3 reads TGCGCCAGCAGCCAGGGACAGTGGCCCCTCCACTTT.

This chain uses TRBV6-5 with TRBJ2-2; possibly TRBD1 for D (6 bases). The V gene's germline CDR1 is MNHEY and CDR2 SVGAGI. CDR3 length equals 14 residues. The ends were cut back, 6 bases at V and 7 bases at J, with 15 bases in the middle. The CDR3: CASRALGQIGELFF. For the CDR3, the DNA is TGTGCCAGCAGGGCCCTTGGACAGATCGGGGAGCTGTTTTTT.

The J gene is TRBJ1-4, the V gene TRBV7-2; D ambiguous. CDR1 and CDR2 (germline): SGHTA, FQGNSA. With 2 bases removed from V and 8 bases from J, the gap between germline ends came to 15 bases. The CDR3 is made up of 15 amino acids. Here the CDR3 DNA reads TGTGCCAGCAGCTTACTCCCTACTGGGCCGGAAAAACTGTTTTTT. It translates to CASSLLPTGPEKLFF.

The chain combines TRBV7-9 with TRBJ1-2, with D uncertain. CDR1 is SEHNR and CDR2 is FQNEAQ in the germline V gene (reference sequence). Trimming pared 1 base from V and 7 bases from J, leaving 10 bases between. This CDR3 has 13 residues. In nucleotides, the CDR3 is TGTGCCAGCAGCTTAGGTCAGGCCCTTGGCTACACCTTC. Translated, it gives CASSLGQALGYTF.

DNA for the CDR3: TGTGCCACCAGTGACGCTAGAGTGAAGGAGACCCAGTACTTC. This translates into CATSDARVKETQYF. The chain has TRBV24-1 and TRBJ2-5; no reliable D call. There are 14 residues in the CDR3. V shed 4 bases and J shed 5 bases, with 13 bases lying between them. Germline V CDR1 and CDR2: KGHDR, SFDVKD.

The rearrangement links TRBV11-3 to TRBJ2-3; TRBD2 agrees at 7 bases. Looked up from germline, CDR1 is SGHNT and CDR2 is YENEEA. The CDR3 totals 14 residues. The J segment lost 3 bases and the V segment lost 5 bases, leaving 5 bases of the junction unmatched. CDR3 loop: CASSPAAGTDTQYF. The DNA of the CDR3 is TGTGCCAGCAGCCCCGCAGCGGGGACAGATACGCAGTATTTT.

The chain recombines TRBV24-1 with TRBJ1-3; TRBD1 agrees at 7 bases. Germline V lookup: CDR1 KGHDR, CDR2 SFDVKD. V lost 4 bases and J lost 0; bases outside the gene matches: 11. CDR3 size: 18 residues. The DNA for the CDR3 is TGTGCCACCAGTGACAAAAACGGACAGGACGACTCTGGAAACACCATATATTTT. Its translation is CATSDKNGQDDSGNTIYF.

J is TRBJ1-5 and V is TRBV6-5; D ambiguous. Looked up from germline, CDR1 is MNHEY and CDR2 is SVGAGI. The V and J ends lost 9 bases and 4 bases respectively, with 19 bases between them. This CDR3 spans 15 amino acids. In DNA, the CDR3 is TGTGCCAGTTCCCGGGAGCGACTTACTAATCAGCCCCAGCATTTT. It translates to CASSRERLTNQPQHF.

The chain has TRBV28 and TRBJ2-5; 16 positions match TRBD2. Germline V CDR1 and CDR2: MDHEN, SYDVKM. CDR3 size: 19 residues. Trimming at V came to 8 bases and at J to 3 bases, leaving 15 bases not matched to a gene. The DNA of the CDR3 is TGTGCCAGCGCACCCATGCGCGGGACTAGCGGGGGGGCCGAAGAGACCCAGTACTTC. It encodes CASAPMRGTSGGAEETQYF.

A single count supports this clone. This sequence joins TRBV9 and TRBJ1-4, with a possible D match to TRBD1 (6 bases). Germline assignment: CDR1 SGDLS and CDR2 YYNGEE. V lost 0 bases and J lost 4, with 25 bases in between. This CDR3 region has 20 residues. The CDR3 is CASSVDFGQSARDFNEKLFF. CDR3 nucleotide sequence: TGTGCCAGCAGCGTAGATTTCGGACAGTCGGCCAGAGACTTTAATGAAAAACTGTTTTTT.

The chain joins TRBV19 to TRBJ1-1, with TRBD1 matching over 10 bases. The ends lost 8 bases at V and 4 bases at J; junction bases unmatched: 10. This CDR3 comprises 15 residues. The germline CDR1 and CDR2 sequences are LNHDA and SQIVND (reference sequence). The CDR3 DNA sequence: TGTGCCAGTGGGAAGGACAGGGGGAGAGGCACTGAAGCTTTCTTT. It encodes CASGKDRGRGTEAFF.

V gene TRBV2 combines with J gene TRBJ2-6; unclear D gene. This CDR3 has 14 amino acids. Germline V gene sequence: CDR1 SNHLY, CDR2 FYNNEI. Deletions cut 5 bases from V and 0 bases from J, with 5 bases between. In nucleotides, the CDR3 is TGTGCCAGCAGTAAGAGCTCTGGGGCCAACGTCCTGACTTTC. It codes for CASSKSSGANVLTF.

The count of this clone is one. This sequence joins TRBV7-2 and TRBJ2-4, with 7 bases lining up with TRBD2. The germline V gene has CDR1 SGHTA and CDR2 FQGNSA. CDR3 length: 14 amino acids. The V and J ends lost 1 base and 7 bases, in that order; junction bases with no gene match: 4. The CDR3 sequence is CASSLGGGGNIQYF. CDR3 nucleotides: TGTGCCAGCAGCTTAGGTGGGGGAGGGAACATTCAGTACTTC.

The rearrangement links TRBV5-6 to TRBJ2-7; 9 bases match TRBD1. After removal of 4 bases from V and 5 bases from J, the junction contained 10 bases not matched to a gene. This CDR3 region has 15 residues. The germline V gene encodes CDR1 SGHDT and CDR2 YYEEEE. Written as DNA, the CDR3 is TGTGCCAGCAGCCACGGACAGGGGCTTTTGGACGAGCAGTACTTC. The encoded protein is CASSHGQGLLDEQYF.

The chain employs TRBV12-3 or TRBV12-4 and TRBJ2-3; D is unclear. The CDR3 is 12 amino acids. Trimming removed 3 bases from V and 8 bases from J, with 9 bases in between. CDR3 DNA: TGTGCCAGCAGTTTTGAGTTCGGTACGCAGTATTTT. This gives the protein CASSFEFGTQYF.

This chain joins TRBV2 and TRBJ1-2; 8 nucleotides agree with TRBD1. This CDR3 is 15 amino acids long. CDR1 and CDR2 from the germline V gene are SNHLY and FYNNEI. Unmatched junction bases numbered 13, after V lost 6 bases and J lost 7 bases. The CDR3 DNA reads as TGTGCCAGCAGGGGCCAGGGGGCCAGGCAAAGTGGCTACACCTTC. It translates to CASRGQGARQSGYTF.